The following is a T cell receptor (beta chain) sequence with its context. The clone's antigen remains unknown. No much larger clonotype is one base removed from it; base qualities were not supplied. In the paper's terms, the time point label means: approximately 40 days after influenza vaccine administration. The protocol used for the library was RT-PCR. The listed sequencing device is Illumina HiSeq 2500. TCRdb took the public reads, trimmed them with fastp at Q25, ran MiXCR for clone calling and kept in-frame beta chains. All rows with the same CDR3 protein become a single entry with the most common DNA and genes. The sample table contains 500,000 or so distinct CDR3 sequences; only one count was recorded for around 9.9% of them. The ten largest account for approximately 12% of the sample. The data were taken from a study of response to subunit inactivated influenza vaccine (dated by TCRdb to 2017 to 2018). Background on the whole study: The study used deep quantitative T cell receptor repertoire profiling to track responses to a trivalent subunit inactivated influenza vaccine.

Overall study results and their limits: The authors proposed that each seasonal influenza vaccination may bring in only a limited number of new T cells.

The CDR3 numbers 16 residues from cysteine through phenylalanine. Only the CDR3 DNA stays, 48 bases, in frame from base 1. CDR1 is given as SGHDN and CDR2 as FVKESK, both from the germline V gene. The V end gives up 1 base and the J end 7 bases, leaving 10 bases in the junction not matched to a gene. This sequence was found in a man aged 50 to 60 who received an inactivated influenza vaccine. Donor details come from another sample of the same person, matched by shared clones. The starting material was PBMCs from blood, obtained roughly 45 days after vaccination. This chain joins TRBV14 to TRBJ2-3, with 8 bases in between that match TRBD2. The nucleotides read TGTGCCAGCAGCCAAGGATTGCTAGCGGGCGTTTATACGCAGTATTTT. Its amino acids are CASSQGLLAGVYTQYF.